Described below is a single T cell receptor beta chain sequence and its context. There are 15 residues in the CDR3. V shed 0 bases and J 2 bases; nucleotides not matched to a gene: 1. In germline, CDR1 is SEHNR, CDR2 FQNEAQ (reference sequence). Measured with immunoSEQ multiplex PCR; TCRdb has only the in-frame clones, and not every one. Here the sample spans some 210,000 clones, roughly four fifths being singletons. The data stem from a study of blood T cell repertoires in COVID-19. This sequence joins TRBV7-9 and TRBJ2-5, with TRBD2 matching 9 bases. This TCR was recovered from a man aged 35-49 years who had recovered from COVID-19. Sample: PBMCs or T cells enriched from blood (not recorded which). The CDR3 nucleotides read TGTGCCAGCAGCTTAGCGCTAGCGGGGCAAGAGACCCAGTACTTC. This codes for CASSLALAGQETQYF.